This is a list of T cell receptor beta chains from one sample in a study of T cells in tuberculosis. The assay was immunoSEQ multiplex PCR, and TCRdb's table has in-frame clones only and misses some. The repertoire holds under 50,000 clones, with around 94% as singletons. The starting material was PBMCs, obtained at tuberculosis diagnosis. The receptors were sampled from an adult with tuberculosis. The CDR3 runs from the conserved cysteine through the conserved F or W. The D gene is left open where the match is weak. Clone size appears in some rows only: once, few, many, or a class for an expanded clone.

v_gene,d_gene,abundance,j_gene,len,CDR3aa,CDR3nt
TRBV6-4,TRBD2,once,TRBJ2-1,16,CASSELGGGVRNEQFF,TGTGCCAGCAGTGAACTGGGCGGGGGGGTCCGCAATGAGCAGTTCTTC
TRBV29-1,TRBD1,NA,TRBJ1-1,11,CSVDRATEAFF,TGCAGCGTGGACAGGGCCACTGAAGCTTTCTTT
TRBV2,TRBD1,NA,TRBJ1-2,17,CASSGQGTVGGNYGYTF,TGTGCCAGCAGCGGACAGGGAACTGTCGGGGGTAACTATGGCTACACCTTC
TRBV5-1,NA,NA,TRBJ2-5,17,CASSLVAGLNVGETQYF,TGCGCCAGCAGCTTGGTTGCGGGGTTGAATGTCGGAGAGACCCAGTACTTC
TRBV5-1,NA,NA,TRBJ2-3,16,CASSVGSGAAADTQYF,TGCGCCAGCAGCGTGGGATCCGGTGCCGCCGCAGATACGCAGTATTTT
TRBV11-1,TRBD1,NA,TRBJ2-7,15,CASSSNRGRGYEQYF,TGTGCCAGCAGCTCCAACAGGGGTAGAGGCTACGAGCAGTACTTC
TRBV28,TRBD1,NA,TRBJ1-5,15,CASRKPGGVNQPQHF,TGTGCCAGCCGTAAACCAGGGGGTGTTAATCAGCCCCAGCATTTT
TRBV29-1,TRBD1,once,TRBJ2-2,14,CSVQQGSSTGELFF,TGCAGCGTGCAACAGGGGTCTAGCACCGGGGAGCTGTTTTTT
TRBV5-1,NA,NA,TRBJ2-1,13,CASGSSVKNEQFF,TGCGCCAGCGGGAGTTCCGTTAAGAATGAGCAGTTCTTC
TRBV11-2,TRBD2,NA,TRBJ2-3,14,CASSLSGGSDTQYF,TGTGCCAGCAGCCTGAGCGGGGGATCAGATACGCAGTATTTT
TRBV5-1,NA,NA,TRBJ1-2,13,CASSLEVDYGYTF,TGCGCCAGCAGCTTGGAAGTAGACTATGGCTACACCTTC
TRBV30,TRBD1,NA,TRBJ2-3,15,CAISLGRGPPDTQYF,TGTGCCATTAGCTTAGGTAGGGGGCCCCCAGATACGCAGTATTTT
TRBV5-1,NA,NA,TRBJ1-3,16,CASSLSTLSSGNTIYF,TGCGCCAGCAGCTTGTCTACCCTCTCCTCTGGAAACACCATATATTTT
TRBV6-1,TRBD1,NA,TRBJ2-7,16,CASSEGRQGKIYEQYF,TGTGCCAGCAGTGAAGGAAGACAGGGAAAGATCTACGAGCAGTACTTC
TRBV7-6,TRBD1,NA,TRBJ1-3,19,CASSLFPPQTDRGGNTIYF,TGTGCCAGCAGCTTATTCCCACCCCAAACTGACAGGGGTGGAAACACCATATATTTT
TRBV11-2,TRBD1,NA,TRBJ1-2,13,CASSQTGDYGYTF,TGTGCCAGCAGCCAGACAGGGGACTATGGCTACACCTTC
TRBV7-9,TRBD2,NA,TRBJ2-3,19,CASSLTILAGGPGTDTQYF,TGTGCCAGCAGCTTAACCATACTAGCGGGGGGGCCGGGCACAGATACGCAGTATTTT